This T cell receptor (beta chain) was retrieved from a study of identical twins. Study-wide points: Cross-sectional statistical analysis was relied on for the conclusions, without the same donors being followed.

This clonotype showed up many times. Antigen specificity is unknown. Trimming removed 6 bases from V and 5 bases from J, with 16 bases in between. Germline-derived CDR1 and CDR2 are DFQATT and SNEGSKA (reference sequence). The CDR3 has 14 residues. Each CDR3 protein is one row after TCRdb ran MiXCR on the 5' RACE reads. The sample contains a few hundred thousand distinct CDR3 sequences, about 18% of which appear only once. Input material: naive T cells sorted from blood. This TCR came from a man in his forties or fifties in good health. The chain uses TRBV20-1 and TRBJ2-2; possible D gene TRBD1, 5 bases. DNA for the CDR3: TGCAGTGCCCAATCCAGGGATGGAACCGGGGAGCTGTTTTTT. Translating gives CSAQSRDGTGELFF.